The rows below give T cell receptor beta chains drawn from one sample of a study of immune cell composition in non-small cell lung cancer. Data came from immunoSEQ multiplex PCR; TCRdb stores just in-frame clones and leaves some out. The table includes thousands of clones, 65% to 80% detected once. Source material: lung tumor tissue. These receptors were collected from a human donor with non-small cell lung cancer. Each CDR3 is given with its conserved first and last residue. A D gene is named only where the DNA matches it firmly. Size is stated for part of the rows, as once, few or many counts, or as a class when the clone is expanded.

J,V,size,D,CDR3,DNA
TRBJ1-5,TRBV27,.,TRBD1,CASGRGRGGWNQPQHF,TGTGCCAGCGGACGGGGTAGAGGGGGCTGGAATCAGCCCCAGCATTTT
TRBJ1-1,TRBV6-5,.,TRBD1,CASSPGQDLNTEAFF,TGTGCCAGCAGCCCCGGACAGGACTTGAACACTGAAGCTTTCTTT
TRBJ2-2,TRBV10-2,.,TRBD2,CASSTSGGAGGELFF,TGCGCCAGCAGTACTAGCGGGGGGGCCGGCGGGGAGCTGTTTTTT
TRBJ2-3,TRBV15,once,TRBD2,CATSPVSGRTSTDTQYF,TGTGCCACCAGCCCCGTAAGCGGGAGGACAAGCACAGATACGCAGTATTTT
TRBJ2-5,TRBV5-1,.,.,CASSFEPEQSTQYF,TGCGCCAGCAGCTTTGAGCCCGAACAGTCGACCCAGTACTTC
TRBJ1-2,TRBV18,.,.,CASAGQNIGSTF,TGTGCCAGCGCTGGCCAGAATATCGGGTCCACCTTC
TRBJ2-5,TRBV5-1,.,TRBD2,CASSKPGLAGGETQYF,TGCGCCAGCAGCAAACCGGGACTAGCGGGAGGAGAGACCCAGTACTTC
TRBJ1-6,TRBV19,.,TRBD1,CASRNRGNSPLHF,TGTGCTAGTAGGAACAGGGGTAATTCACCCCTCCACTTT
TRBJ2-5,TRBV19,.,TRBD2,CASSIGGGASGEETQYF,TGTGCCAGTAGTATAGGTGGAGGGGCTAGCGGGGAAGAGACCCAGTACTTC
TRBJ1-1,TRBV4-3,.,.,CASSLGGTSFTEAFF,TGCGCCAGCAGCCTTGGGGGGACTTCTTTCACTGAAGCTTTCTTT
TRBJ2-2,TRBV5-1,.,.,CASSSESDTGELFF,TGCGCCAGCAGCTCGGAGAGTGACACCGGGGAGCTGTTTTTT
TRBJ2-1,TRBV19,.,.,CASSIAGPGNEQFF,TGTGCCAGTAGTATCGCAGGGCCGGGTAATGAGCAGTTCTTC
TRBJ2-2,TRBV6-5,.,.,CASSYDSGTGELFF,TGTGCCAGCAGTTACGATTCGGGGACCGGGGAGCTGTTTTTT
TRBJ2-2,TRBV6-4,.,TRBD1,CASSAGTGGNTGELFF,TGTGCCAGCAGTGCCGGGACAGGGGGGAACACCGGGGAGCTGTTTTTT
TRBJ1-1,TRBV7-9,few,.,CASSSPGKPEAFF,TGTGCCAGCAGCTCCCCAGGGAAGCCTGAAGCTTTCTTT
TRBJ1-3,TRBV23-1,.,.,CASIHPVEARNTIYF,TGCGCCAGCATTCATCCAGTGGAGGCGAGGAACACCATATATTTT
TRBJ2-7,TRBV25-1,.,TRBD2,CASSLSGDEQYF,TGTGCCAGCAGCTTAAGCGGGGACGAGCAGTACTTC
TRBJ1-2,TRBV5-6,.,.,CASSLVVVDYGYTF,TGTGCCAGCAGCTTAGTCGTAGTAGACTATGGCTACACCTTC
TRBJ2-7,TRBV10-3,.,.,CAISEAGAGSYEQYF,TGTGCCATCAGTGAGGCGGGGGCTGGCTCCTACGAGCAGTACTTC
TRBJ2-7,TRBV15,.,TRBD1,CATSRDIAGGIEQYF,TGTGCCACCAGCAGAGATATCGCAGGGGGCATCGAGCAGTACTTC
TRBJ1-1,TRBV18,.,.,CASSPAGNTEAFF,TGTGCCAGCTCACCAGCAGGGAACACTGAAGCTTTCTTT
TRBJ1-2,TRBV7-2,few,TRBD1,CASIRQGAPNYGYTF,TGTGCCAGCATTCGACAGGGGGCGCCAAACTATGGCTACACCTTC
TRBJ2-1,TRBV11-2,.,TRBD2,CASSLAGGPSEQFF,TGTGCCAGCAGCTTAGCGGGAGGGCCATCTGAGCAGTTCTTC
TRBJ1-5,TRBV2,few,.,CASSELGLSNQPQHF,TGTGCCAGCAGTGAATTAGGACTGAGCAATCAGCCCCAGCATTTT
TRBJ2-1,TRBV7-9,.,TRBD1,CASSLLVRAGTGGNEQFF,TGTGCCAGCAGCTTATTGGTCCGCGCCGGGACAGGGGGCAATGAGCAGTTCTTC
TRBJ2-7,TRBV27,once,.,CASSSTAHEQYF,TGTGCCAGCAGTTCGACAGCCCACGAGCAGTACTTC
TRBJ2-2,TRBV5-8,.,.,CASSPEVGGTGELFF,TGTGCCAGCAGCCCCGAGGTGGGGGGAACCGGGGAGCTGTTTTTT
TRBJ2-5,TRBV27,once,TRBD2,CASSPKNILADHQETQYF,TGTGCCAGCAGTCCCAAAAATATACTAGCGGACCACCAAGAGACCCAGTACTTC
TRBJ1-2,TRBV11-2,.,TRBD1,CASSSGGEGSYTF,TGTGCCAGCAGCTCAGGGGGAGAAGGAAGCTACACCTTC